This T cell receptor beta chain emerged from a study of Tregs in tolerant kidney transplant recipients. Study conclusions and caveats: For some patients, primers changed over time, blocking nucleotide-level comparison.

Using immunoSEQ multiplex PCR, the repertoire was profiled, and TCRdb retains in-frame clones only, with some absent. The table lists about 110,000 clones, 90% of them singletons. A note on this clone: The antigen is not known.

Material: CD4+ T cells from blood, obtained before the transplant. This receptor was obtained from a human donor who received a combined kidney and bone marrow transplant.

The CDR3 coding sequence is TGCGCCAGCAGCCGCGGGGAGAATGAGCAGTTCTTC. Translating gives CASSRGENEQFF. The chain couples TRBV10-2 to TRBJ2-1, with D maybe TRBD2 (6 bases). Trimming took 6 bases from V and 7 from J, leaving 10 bases between them. The CDR3 has 12 amino acids. In germline, CDR1 is WSHSY, CDR2 SAAADI.